A selection of T cell receptor beta chains follows, all from one sample in a study of CD8 T cells in Susac syndrome. MiXCR was run by TCRdb on the immunoSEQ multiplex PCR reads, yielding one entry per CDR3 protein. The table lists some 200,000 distinct CDR3 sequences, around 93% of them singletons. Input material: CD8+ T cells from PBMCs. These receptors were obtained from a human donor with Susac syndrome. Each CDR3 is given with its conserved first and last residue. The D gene is left open where the match is weak. Expanded clones get a size class; other rows say once, few or many, or leave the size out.

size	D	V	J	DNA	CDR3
.	.	TRBV4-1	TRBJ2-2	TGCGCCAGCAGCGATGGAGGTGGGGAGCTGTTTTTT	CASSDGGGELFF
.	TRBD1	TRBV7-9	TRBJ1-1	TGTGCCAGCAGCCCCCGGGACAGGGTTTGGGCTTTCTTT	CASSPRDRVWAFF
.	.	TRBV29-1	TRBJ1-1	TGCAGCGTTGTCGACGCCCTGGGCTCTGAAGCTTTCTTT	CSVVDALGSEAFF
.	.	TRBV19	TRBJ1-1	TGTGCCAGTAGTATCAACAGCTACACTGAAGCTTTCTTT	CASSINSYTEAFF
.	.	TRBV4-1	TRBJ2-3	TGCGCCAGCAGCCAAGATGTGAGCCGGACAGATACGCAGTATTTT	CASSQDVSRTDTQYF
.	.	TRBV20-1	TRBJ1-1	TGCAGTGCTAGCCAGGGTGTAAGGACTGAAGCTTTCTTT	CSASQGVRTEAFF
.	TRBD1	TRBV2	TRBJ2-7	TGTGCCAGCAGGCCCGGGACAGACTCCTACGAGCAGTACTTC	CASRPGTDSYEQYF
.	TRBD2	TRBV7-3	TRBJ2-3	TGTGCCAGCAGCTTAATCCCTAGCGGGGGGGCAGGAGATACGCAGTATTTT	CASSLIPSGGAGDTQYF
.	.	TRBV5-4	TRBJ2-7	TGTGCCAGCACCCAGGACGGGAGCTCCTACGAGCAGTACTTC	CASTQDGSSYEQYF
few	TRBD2	TRBV7-9	TRBJ2-7	TGTGCCAGCAGCTCGACTAGCTCCGAGCAGTACTTC	CASSSTSSEQYF
few	.	TRBV3-1	TRBJ1-2	TGTGCCAGCAGCCAAGTTAGGGATGGCTACACCTTC	CASSQVRDGYTF
.	.	TRBV9	TRBJ1-2	TGTGCCAGCAGCCTCCTCCTATCGGAGGCTCCTGATTTCACCTTC	CASSLLLSEAPDFTF
.	.	TRBV30	TRBJ1-6	TGTGCCTGGACTGAGGAGAGCTCCTATAATTCACCCCTCCACTTT	CAWTEESSYNSPLHF
.	.	TRBV5-1	TRBJ2-2	TGCGCCAGCAGCTGGGGACTGGACGGGGACACCGGGGAGCTGTTTTTT	CASSWGLDGDTGELFF
once	.	TRBV20-1	TRBJ1-1	TGCAGTGCTAGAGATACGGGGCTCGGTGAAGCTTTCTTT	CSARDTGLGEAFF
.	TRBD2	TRBV3-1	TRBJ2-3	TGTGCCAGCAGCCAAGTCGGCGGGGGGGCAACAGATACGCAGTATTTT	CASSQVGGGATDTQYF
.	TRBD1	TRBV7-9	TRBJ2-1	TGTGCCAGCAGCCCCCCCCGGCAGGGGGAATCCTACAATGAGCAGTTCTTC	CASSPPRQGESYNEQFF
.	.	TRBV29-1	TRBJ2-1	TGCAGCGTTGAAGATCCGGTGAGTGGGAGCTCCTACAATGAGCAGTTCTTC	CSVEDPVSGSSYNEQFF
.	.	TRBV3-1	TRBJ1-1	TGTGCCAGCAGCCAAGATAAAGGGGACACTGAAGCTTTCTTT	CASSQDKGDTEAFF
.	.	TRBV18	TRBJ2-7	TGTGCCAGCTCACCGATGGACCCAATGGTGATCTACGAGCAGTACTTC	CASSPMDPMVIYEQYF
.	.	TRBV28	TRBJ2-3	TGTGCCAGCAGTTTACCACTCACCGGGGGGCGCTCCCCTAGCACAGATACGCAGTATTTT	CASSLPLTGGRSPSTDTQYF
.	.	TRBV4-1	TRBJ1-4	TGCGCCAGCAGCCAAGAAGGAAGGGCCGGAGAAAAACTGTTTTTT	CASSQEGRAGEKLFF
.	.	TRBV11-2	TRBJ2-3	TGTGCCAGCAGCTCCCTCCGACACCAGGACACAGATACGCAGTATTTT	CASSSLRHQDTDTQYF
.	.	TRBV27	TRBJ2-7	TGTGCCAGCAGTTTAGGCCGGGGGAGCTCCTACGAGCAGTACTTC	CASSLGRGSSYEQYF
.	.	TRBV2	TRBJ2-1	TGTGCCAGCAGGGGGGGGCCTAGCTCCTACAATGAGCAGTTCTTC	CASRGGPSSYNEQFF
few	TRBD2	TRBV7-6	TRBJ2-7	TGTGCCAGCAGTCAAGGACTAGTCTACGAGCAGTACTTC	CASSQGLVYEQYF
.	.	TRBV5-1	TRBJ2-5	TGCGCCAGCAGTGATCTAGAGCAAGAGACCCAGTACTTC	CASSDLEQETQYF
.	TRBD1	TRBV9	TRBJ2-7	TGTGCCAGCAGCGTAGTTGGGACAGGGGGCGCCGAGCAGTACTTC	CASSVVGTGGAEQYF
.	TRBD1	TRBV20-1	TRBJ1-4	TGCAGTGCTAGAGAACGGGACAGATCGCATGAAAAACTGTTTTTT	CSARERDRSHEKLFF
.	TRBD1	TRBV5-6	TRBJ2-4	TGTGCCAGCAGCCTGGGGACAGGGGGCAGGTTAGCCAAAAACATTCAGTACTTC	CASSLGTGGRLAKNIQYF
.	.	TRBV27	TRBJ2-7	TGTGCCAGCAGCCAGACCGCAGGGCGCCACGAGCAGTACTTC	CASSQTAGRHEQYF
once	.	TRBV29-1	TRBJ2-7	TGCAGCGCAGGGACCCCCTACGAGCAGTACTTC	CSAGTPYEQYF
.	TRBD1	TRBV27	TRBJ1-5	TGTGCCAGCAGGCCGGGACAGAGCAATCAGCCCCAGCATTTT	CASRPGQSNQPQHF
.	.	TRBV29-1	TRBJ2-1	TGCAGCGTTCCGGCGGGGCCTTCCTACAATGAGCAGTTCTTC	CSVPAGPSYNEQFF
.	.	TRBV12-3/TRBV12-4	TRBJ1-1	TGTGCCAGCAGTTTACTAGGGATGGGGACTGAAGCTTTCTTT	CASSLLGMGTEAFF
.	.	TRBV5-6	TRBJ2-7	TGTGCCAGCAGCCACACGACAGACCTACGTTATGAGCAGTACTTC	CASSHTTDLRYEQYF
few	.	TRBV6-1	TRBJ2-7	TGTGCCAGCAGCCCTACTGGATACGAGCAGTACTTC	CASSPTGYEQYF
.	.	TRBV3-1	TRBJ1-1	TGTGCCAGCAGCCAAGTGCAGTACACTGAAGCTTTCTTT	CASSQVQYTEAFF
.	.	TRBV5-4	TRBJ1-1	TGTGCCAGCAGCTCTTCACAGGGAAGAACTGAAGCTTTCTTT	CASSSSQGRTEAFF
few	.	TRBV5-4	TRBJ2-5	TGTGCCAGCAGCTTGGATGGGGAGACCCAGTACTTC	CASSLDGETQYF
.	TRBD2	TRBV6-5	TRBJ2-3	TGTGCCAGCAGACCGAGCGGGGCTAGCACAGATACGCAGTATTTT	CASRPSGASTDTQYF
once	.	TRBV30	TRBJ1-1	TGTGCCTGGAGTGTACCGACAGAGACCCTAAACACTGAAGCTTTCTTT	CAWSVPTETLNTEAFF
.	.	TRBV20-1	TRBJ1-5	TGCAGTGCTACCTCCTGGGTGAGCAATCAGCCCCAGCATTTT	CSATSWVSNQPQHF
.	.	TRBV3-1	TRBJ1-2	TGTGCCAGCAGCCAGAGGGACTATGGCTACACCTTC	CASSQRDYGYTF
.	.	TRBV19	TRBJ2-2	TGTGCCAGTAACTGGGGCCGTATCACCGGGGAGCTGTTTTTT	CASNWGRITGELFF
.	.	TRBV19	TRBJ2-7	TGTGCCAGTAGTATAGGAGGCGAGCAGTACTTC	CASSIGGEQYF
.	.	TRBV3-1	TRBJ2-2	TGTGCCAGCAGCTCCCAGTTCACCGGGGAGCTGTTTTTT	CASSSQFTGELFF
.	.	TRBV27	TRBJ2-5	TGTGCCAGCTCCCAGGACGGGACCGGGGAGACCCAGTACTTC	CASSQDGTGETQYF
.	.	TRBV20-1	TRBJ1-5	TGCAGTGCTAGCGGGGTGTCCCAGCATTTT	CSASGVSQHF
.	.	TRBV12-3/TRBV12-4	TRBJ1-1	TGTGCCAGCAGTTTAACAGCCGAGAACACTGAAGCTTTCTTT	CASSLTAENTEAFF
once	TRBD1	TRBV12-3/TRBV12-4	TRBJ1-6	TGTGCCAGCAGTCCGAGACAGGGGAAAAATTCACCCCTCCACTTT	CASSPRQGKNSPLHF
.	.	TRBV19	TRBJ1-5	TGTGCCAGTAGTACCACGGCTGCAAACAATCAGCCCCAGCATTTT	CASSTTAANNQPQHF
.	.	TRBV19	TRBJ1-1	TGTGCCAGTCTTGATTGGGGGCAAAGCACTGAAGCTTTCTTT	CASLDWGQSTEAFF
.	TRBD1	TRBV27	TRBJ1-2	TGTGCCAGCAGAACCAGGGGGGGCGTCAATGGCTACACCTTC	CASRTRGGVNGYTF
.	.	TRBV29-1	TRBJ2-5	TGCAGCGTTGAAGACACGGGGGGCCCACAAGAGACCCAGTACTTC	CSVEDTGGPQETQYF